This T cell receptor (beta chain) was documented in a study of cytomegalovirus exposure and HLA in healthy donors. Trimming cost V 3 bases and J 4 bases, with 12 bases left between them. The germline CDR1 and CDR2 sequences are MDHEN and SYDVKM. The CDR3 length is 14 residues. The PCR ran on 60 Vbeta and 13 Jbeta primers. Here immunoSEQ multiplex PCR was the method, and the copy in TCRdb shows in-frame clones only, minus some. The sample shows 180,000 or so clones, around 79% of them seen only once. As to this clone: What it binds is not known.

Study conclusions and caveats: There were several of the most significant clusters that appeared linked to common viral pathogens in a later analysis.

The V call is TRBV28, the J call TRBJ2-5; possible D gene TRBD2, 6 bases. The sequencing sample was made of PBMCs. This clonotype was sampled from a man aged 50-59 years in good health and CMV-seropositive. CDR3 bases: TGTGCCAGCAGTTTTAGGAGGGGCAGAGAGACCCAGTACTTC. Amino acid sequence: CASSFRRGRETQYF.